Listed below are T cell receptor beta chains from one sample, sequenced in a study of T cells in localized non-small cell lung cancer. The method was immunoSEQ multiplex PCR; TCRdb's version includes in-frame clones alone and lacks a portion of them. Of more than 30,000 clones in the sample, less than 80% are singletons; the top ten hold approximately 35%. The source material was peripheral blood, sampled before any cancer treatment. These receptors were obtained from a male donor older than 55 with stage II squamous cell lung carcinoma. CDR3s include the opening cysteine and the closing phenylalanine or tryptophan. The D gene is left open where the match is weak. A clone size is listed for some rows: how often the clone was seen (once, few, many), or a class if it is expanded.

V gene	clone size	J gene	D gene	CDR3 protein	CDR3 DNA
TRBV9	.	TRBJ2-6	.	CASSPYRSRSGANVLTF	TGTGCCAGCAGCCCCTATAGGTCAAGGTCTGGGGCCAACGTCCTGACTTTC
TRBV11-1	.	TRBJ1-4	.	CASSSPKESNEKLFF	TGTGCCAGCAGCTCACCAAAGGAGTCTAATGAAAAACTGTTTTTT
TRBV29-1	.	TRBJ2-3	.	CSVVTRDIPDTQYF	TGCAGCGTTGTAACCCGGGACATCCCAGATACGCAGTATTTT
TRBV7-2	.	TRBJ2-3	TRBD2	CASSLGLAGGTTDTQYF	TGTGCCAGCAGCTTAGGGTTGGCGGGGGGGACCACAGATACGCAGTATTTT
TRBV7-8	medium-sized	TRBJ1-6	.	CASSLVAGLDSPLHF	TGTGCCAGCAGCTTAGTCGCGGGATTGGATTCACCCCTCCACTTT
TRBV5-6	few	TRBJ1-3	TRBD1	CASSLGTASGNTIYF	TGTGCCAGCAGCCTAGGGACAGCTTCTGGAAACACCATATATTTT
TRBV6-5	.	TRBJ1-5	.	CASRTKGNQPQHF	TGTGCCAGCAGGACGAAAGGCAATCAGCCCCAGCATTTT
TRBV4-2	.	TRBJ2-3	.	CASSSEGTSTDTQYF	TGTGCCAGCAGCTCCGAGGGGACTAGCACAGATACGCAGTATTTT
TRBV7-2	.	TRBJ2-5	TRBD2	CASSLGFAGGAHQETQYF	TGTGCCAGCAGCTTAGGCTTTGCGGGAGGGGCCCACCAAGAGACCCAGTACTTC
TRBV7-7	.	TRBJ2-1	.	CASSRREGTEQFF	TGTGCTAGCAGCCGACGGGAAGGGACTGAGCAGTTCTTC
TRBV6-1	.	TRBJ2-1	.	CASSEWRSYNEQFF	TGTGCCAGCAGTGAATGGAGGTCCTACAATGAGCAGTTCTTC
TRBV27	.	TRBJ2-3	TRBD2	CASAGLAGGGADTQYF	TGTGCCAGCGCTGGACTAGCGGGAGGGGGCGCAGATACGCAGTATTTT
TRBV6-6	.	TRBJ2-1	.	CATLTQGFEQFF	TGTGCCACCCTAACCCAGGGCTTTGAGCAGTTCTTC
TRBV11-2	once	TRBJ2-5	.	CASSLPQADSETQYF	TGTGCCAGCAGCCTCCCACAGGCGGACAGTGAGACCCAGTACTTC
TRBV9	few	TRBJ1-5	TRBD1	CASSPGTGALNQPQHF	TGTGCCAGCAGCCCCGGGACAGGGGCTCTCAATCAGCCCCAGCATTTT
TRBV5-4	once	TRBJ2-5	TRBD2	CASSFPSGKWETQYF	TGTGCCAGCAGCTTCCCTAGCGGGAAATGGGAGACCCAGTACTTC
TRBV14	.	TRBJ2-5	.	CASSQAAAQYF	TGTGCCAGCAGCCAAGCCGCCGCCCAGTACTTC
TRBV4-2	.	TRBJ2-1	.	CASSQGALGDEQFF	TGTGCCAGCAGCCAAGGGGCGCTAGGCGATGAGCAGTTCTTC
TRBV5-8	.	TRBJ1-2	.	CASSSMTLLDYGYTF	TGTGCCAGCAGCTCAATGACCCTTCTGGACTATGGCTACACCTTC
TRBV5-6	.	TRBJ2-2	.	CASSLGRSTNTGELFF	TGTGCCAGCAGCTTGGGACGATCAACGAACACCGGGGAGCTGTTTTTT
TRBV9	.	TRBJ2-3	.	CASSVVGVYADTQYF	TGTGCCAGCAGCGTAGTGGGGGTTTATGCAGATACGCAGTATTTT
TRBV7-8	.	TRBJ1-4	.	CASSKDNDLFGLFF	TGTGCCAGCAGCAAAGATAACGACCTTTTCGGACTGTTTTTT
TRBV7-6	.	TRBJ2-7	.	CASSLGQAGSSEQYF	TGTGCCAGCAGCTTAGGTCAGGCAGGGAGCAGCGAGCAGTACTTC
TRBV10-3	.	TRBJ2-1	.	CAITDLQGSTYNEQFF	TGTGCCATAACCGACTTGCAGGGCTCAACCTACAATGAGCAGTTCTTC
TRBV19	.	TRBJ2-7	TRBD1	CASSKTGTGLEQYF	TGTGCCAGTAGCAAAACCGGGACAGGGTTGGAGCAGTACTTC
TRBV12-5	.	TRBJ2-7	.	CASGPQGWGSEQYF	TGTGCTAGTGGTCCCCAGGGTTGGGGATCCGAGCAGTACTTC
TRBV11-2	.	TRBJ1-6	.	CASSPSRGMGSPLHF	TGTGCCAGCAGCCCTAGTCGAGGGATGGGTTCACCCCTCCACTTT
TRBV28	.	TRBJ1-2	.	CASSLGGVANYGYTF	TGTGCCAGCAGTTTAGGGGGGGTCGCTAACTATGGCTACACCTTC
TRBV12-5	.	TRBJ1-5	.	CASGLVLAANQPQHF	TGTGCTAGTGGTTTGGTACTTGCAGCCAATCAGCCCCAGCATTTT
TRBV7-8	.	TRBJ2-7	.	CASSLGTGPPYEQYF	TGTGCCAGCAGCTTAGGTACCGGGCCACCCTACGAGCAGTACTTC
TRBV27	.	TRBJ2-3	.	CASSRGKGTDTQYF	TGTGCCAGCAGCCGCGGTAAAGGCACAGATACGCAGTATTTT
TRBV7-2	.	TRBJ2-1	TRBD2	CASSLADSGRAGKQFF	TGTGCCAGCAGCTTAGCGGATAGCGGGAGGGCCGGGAAGCAGTTCTTC
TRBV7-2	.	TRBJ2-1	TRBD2	CASSLGLAGAYNEQFF	TGTGCCAGCAGCTTAGGGCTAGCGGGGGCCTACAATGAGCAGTTCTTC
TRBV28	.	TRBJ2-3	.	CAISGARGLSTDTQYF	TGTGCCATCTCGGGGGCCAGGGGACTAAGCACAGATACGCAGTATTTT
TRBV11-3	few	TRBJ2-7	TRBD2	CASSPPLAGGFVEQYF	TGTGCCAGCAGCCCCCCACTAGCGGGAGGGTTTGTCGAGCAGTACTTC
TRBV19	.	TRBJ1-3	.	CASRPFSGNTIYF	TGTGCCAGTAGGCCGTTCTCTGGAAACACCATATATTTT
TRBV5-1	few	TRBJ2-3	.	CASSYYSGSYTDTQYF	TGCGCCAGCAGCTATTATAGCGGAAGTTACACAGATACGCAGTATTTT
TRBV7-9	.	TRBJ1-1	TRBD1	CASSSQGGAEAFF	TGTGCCAGCAGCTCCCAGGGGGGGGCTGAAGCTTTCTTT
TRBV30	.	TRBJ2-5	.	CAWSRFGGTETQYF	TGTGCCTGGAGTCGATTCGGAGGGACCGAGACCCAGTACTTC
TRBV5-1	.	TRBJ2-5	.	CASSLGAPQETQYF	TGCGCCAGCAGCTTGGGGGCACCCCAAGAGACCCAGTACTTC
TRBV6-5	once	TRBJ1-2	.	CASRAGTVILTF	TGTGCCAGCAGGGCCGGGACGGTTATTCTAACCTTC
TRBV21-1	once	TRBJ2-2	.	CASSPTGDSTPTGELFF	TGTGCCAGCAGCCCGACGGGGGACTCGACCCCGACCGGGGAGCTGTTTTTT
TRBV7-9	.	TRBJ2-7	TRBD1	CASSLPPGQGPYEQYF	TGTGCCAGCAGCTTACCCCCGGGACAGGGACCCTACGAGCAGTACTTC
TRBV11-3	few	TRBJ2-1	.	CASSSARAEAGEQFF	TGTGCCAGCAGCTCAGCCCGGGCCGAAGCTGGTGAGCAGTTCTTC
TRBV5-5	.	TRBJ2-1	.	CASSLDPDNEQFF	TGTGCCAGCAGCTTAGATCCGGACAATGAGCAGTTCTTC
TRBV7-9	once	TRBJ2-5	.	CASSLSRVFQETQYF	TGTGCCAGCAGCTTATCCCGGGTCTTCCAAGAGACCCAGTACTTC
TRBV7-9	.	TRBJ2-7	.	CASSEQMTRGDEQYF	TGTGCCAGCAGCGAACAAATGACTAGGGGAGACGAGCAGTACTTC